Following are 5 T cell receptor beta chains from one sample sequenced in a study of post-analysis software for immune sequencing data. Study-wide results and caveats: Among roughly 5 TRBV segments more frequent in patients than controls were TRBV5-6, TRBV5-1 and TRBV20-1.

Antigens of these TCRs are unknown. Unique molecular identifiers featured in each of the TCR beta cDNA libraries. TCRdb independently ran MiXCR on the PCR reads; one entry per CDR3 protein. The sample shows about 430,000 distinct CDR3 sequences, 39% of them seen only once. The sequencing input was blood. The receptor source for this set is a girl aged 2 to 9 with multiple sclerosis.

The chain links TRBV7-2 to TRBJ1-4; tentative D call: TRBD1 (5 bases). This CDR3 has 12 residues. In germline, CDR1 is SGHTA, CDR2 FQGNSA. V was pared by 4 bases and J by 10 bases, with 10 bases between. CDR3 residues: CASSSGARKLFF. For the CDR3, the DNA is TGTGCCAGCAGCTCCGGGGCCCGAAAACTGTTTTTT.

The J gene is TRBJ1-2, the V gene TRBV20-1, with D possibly being TRBD1 (5 bases). Trimming pared 0 bases from V and 3 bases from J, leaving 20 bases between. This CDR3 is 17 amino acids long. Germline V gene data show CDR1 as DFQATT and CDR2 as SNEGSKA (reference sequence). The CDR3 DNA reads TGCAGTGCTAGAGAATGGGCAGGGTCTGCCAACGACTATGGCTACACCTTC. This gives the protein CSAREWAGSANDYGYTF.

The chain carries TRBV15 and TRBJ2-7; 9 positions match TRBD2. The DNA matches TRBJ2-5 better at its end, which makes the J call doubtful. The CDR3 is 15 amino acids. Germline CDR1 LNHNV, CDR2 YYDKDF (reference sequence). CDR3 nucleotide sequence: TGTGCCACCAGCAGAGATCCTAGCGGGAAGGAGACCCAGTACTTC. Translating gives CATSRDPSGKETQYF.

This clonotype was picked up a small number of times. At one of its ends the junction is not consistent with the germline gene, which may arise from a read error. CDR3 sequence reads: CASSLWAPEAYEQYF. The CDR3 DNA follows: TGTGCCAGTAGCTTATGGGCACCCGAAGCCTACGAGCAGTACTTC. The chain has TRBV13 and TRBJ2-7; D uncertain. Germline CDR1 is PRHDT and CDR2 is FYEKMQ (reference sequence). The CDR3 is 15 amino acids.

This chain joins TRBV7-9 and TRBJ1-4; TRBD1 matches at 10 bases. Germline V gene sequence: CDR1 SEHNR, CDR2 FQNEAQ (reference sequence). V gave up 7 bases and J gave up 8 bases; unmatched junction bases: 10. This CDR3 contains 15 residues. CDR3 sequence (DNA): TGTGCCAGCAAACCTGACAGGGGGCTTGGGGAAAAACTGTTTTTT. Translating gives CASKPDRGLGEKLFF.